This T cell receptor (beta chain) is drawn from a study of T cell changes during pregnancy in multiple sclerosis. The method was immunoSEQ multiplex PCR; TCRdb's version includes in-frame clones alone and lacks a portion of them. The sample lists roughly 45,000 clones, about nine tenths occurring once. V was pared by 5 bases and J by 8 bases, with 8 bases of the junction left unmatched. Germline V gene data show CDR1 as SGHVS and CDR2 as FNYEAQ. The CDR3 extends over 14 amino acids. The chain uses TRBV7-6 and TRBJ2-1; 8 bases agree with TRBD2. The sequence was collected from a female donor in good health, enrolled as a control in a pregnancy study. The sequences come from peripheral blood, collected in the second trimester of pregnancy. CDR3 DNA: TGTGCCAGCAGCGGAGGACTAGCAGCTGATGAGCAGTTCTTC. Amino acid sequence: CASSGGLAADEQFF.